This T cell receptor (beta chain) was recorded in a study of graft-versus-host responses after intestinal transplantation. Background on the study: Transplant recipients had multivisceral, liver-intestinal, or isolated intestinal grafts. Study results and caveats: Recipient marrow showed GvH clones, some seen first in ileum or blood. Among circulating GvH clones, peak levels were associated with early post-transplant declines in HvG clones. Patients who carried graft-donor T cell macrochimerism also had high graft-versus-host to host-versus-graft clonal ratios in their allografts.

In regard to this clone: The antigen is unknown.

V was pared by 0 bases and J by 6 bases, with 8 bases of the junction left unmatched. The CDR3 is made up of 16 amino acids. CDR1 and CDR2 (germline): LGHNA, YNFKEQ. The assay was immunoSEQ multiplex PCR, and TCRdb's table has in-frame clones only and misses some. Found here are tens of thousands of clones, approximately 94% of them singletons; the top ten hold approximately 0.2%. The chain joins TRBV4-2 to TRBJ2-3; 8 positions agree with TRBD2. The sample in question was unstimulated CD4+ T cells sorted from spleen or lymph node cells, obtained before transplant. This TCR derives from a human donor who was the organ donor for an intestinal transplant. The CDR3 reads CASSQERGARVDTQYF. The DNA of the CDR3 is TGTGCCAGCAGCCAAGAGCGGGGGGCCAGGGTGGATACGCAGTATTTT.